The T cell receptor beta chain described here comes from a study of shared clonotypes between healthy human individuals. Study observations and caveats: Non-shared clonotypes had lower generation probabilities than clonotypes shared by all four sorted-subset donors. Among four donors, roughly 5.4% of naive CD4 clonotypes were found in common. Generally, estimated richness proved larger in naive subsets than it did in memory subsets.

Positively selected for CCR7, the CD45RO-negative cells used as naive CD8 cells excluded terminally differentiated effector memory CD45RA+ cells. Per the germline V gene, CDR1 is MGHRA and CDR2 is YSYEKL. Trimming took 5 bases from V and 5 from J, leaving 16 bases between them. CDR3 length: 15 residues. Comment on this clone: As yet, its antigen is unknown.

Deep level was the assay's run setting. Sequenced by immunoSEQ multiplex PCR; TCRdb stores in-frame clones only, minus some. Seen here are about 1,800,000 clones, about 95% observed once, and the top ten hold approximately 1.2%. J is TRBJ1-5 and V is TRBV4-1; a possible D gene is TRBD1 (5 bases). The receptor's source is a man aged 18 to 30 in good health. The sequenced material came from naive CD8+ T cells sorted from blood. The CDR3 bases are TGCGCCAGCAGCGAATGGTGGCAGGGCGATCAGCCCCAGCATTTT. It is translated as CASSEWWQGDQPQHF.